This T cell receptor (beta chain) was sequenced for a study of PD-L1 blockade in urothelial cancer. Whole-study context: Patients had been given 0 to 3 earlier chemotherapy regimens.

As to time point: peripheral blood 6 weeks after treatment start. It was locally advanced or metastatic urothelial carcinoma that patients had. Into every PCR, synthetic TCR analog templates were spiked. The table came from immunoSEQ multiplex PCR; TCRdb's copy has only in-frame clones and leaves some out. Here the sample spans around 87,000 clones, around 78% being singletons. The CDR3 length is 17 residues. Germline values: CDR1 LNHDA, CDR2 SQIVND (reference sequence). V lost 4 bases, J lost 1 base, and 18 bases lay in between. The TCR sequence derives from a man aged 65-85 years with urothelial cancer. The sequencing here drew on PBMCs, taken around atezolizumab (anti-PD-L1) treatment. The chain recombines TRBV19 with TRBJ2-3, with D tentatively TRBD2 (6 bases). The CDR3: CASSTRRGSAGTDTQYF. In nucleotides, the CDR3 is TGTGCCAGTAGTACAAGACGGGGGTCCGCGGGCACAGATACGCAGTATTTT.